A selection of T cell receptor beta chains follows, all from one sample in a study of cytomegalovirus exposure and HLA in healthy donors. Assay used: immunoSEQ multiplex PCR; TCRdb lists only in-frame clones, some missing. The sample has 80,000 to 95,000 clones, 60% to 80% seen once; the top ten hold more than 13%. The source material was PBMCs. These receptors originate from a woman aged 45-60 years in good health and CMV-seropositive. Each CDR3 is given with its conserved first and last residue. D genes are given only for firm matches. The size field is filled for only some rows; it gives once, few, many or a size class.

NA,TRBJ1-1,TRBV5-5,NA,CASSPIRTTGNTEAFF,TGTGCCAGCAGCCCTATAAGGACGACAGGGAACACTGAAGCTTTCTTT
NA,TRBJ2-2,TRBV13,NA,CASSFTNTGELFF,TGTGCCAGCAGCTTCACTAACACCGGGGAGCTGTTTTTT
NA,TRBJ2-7,TRBV18,NA,CASSLRLHYEQYF,TGTGCCAGCTCACTCCGACTCCACTACGAGCAGTACTTC
TRBD2,TRBJ2-5,TRBV28,NA,CASSFAGGAGAGETQYF,TGTGCCAGCAGTTTCGCGGGAGGAGCAGGGGCGGGGGAGACCCAGTACTTC
NA,TRBJ1-3,TRBV25-1,once,CASSAGTFSGNTIYF,TGTGCCAGCAGTGCTGGGACTTTCTCTGGAAACACCATATATTTT
TRBD2,TRBJ2-3,TRBV19,once,CASSLIAGAITDTQYF,TGTGCCAGTAGCCTTATAGCGGGAGCGATCACAGATACGCAGTATTTT
NA,TRBJ2-3,TRBV19,NA,CASSSRVTDTQYF,TGTGCCAGTAGTTCGAGGGTCACAGATACGCAGTATTTT
TRBD1,TRBJ1-1,TRBV19,NA,CASRTTGQVNTEAFF,TGTGCCAGTAGGACTACCGGACAGGTAAACACTGAAGCTTTCTTT
TRBD2,TRBJ2-5,TRBV7-9,few,CASSRLAGVGGETQYF,TGTGCCAGCAGCCGACTAGCGGGAGTCGGTGGGGAGACCCAGTACTTC
TRBD2,TRBJ2-3,TRBV27,NA,CASSFSEGLGDTDTQYF,TGTGCCAGCAGTTTCTCAGAGGGACTAGGGGACACAGATACGCAGTATTTT
NA,TRBJ2-3,TRBV30,NA,CAEKRVDTQYF,TGTGCCGAAAAACGAGTGGATACGCAGTATTTT
NA,TRBJ2-5,TRBV5-6,NA,CASSPRTRETQYF,TGTGCCAGCAGCCCGAGGACTCGAGAGACCCAGTACTTC
NA,TRBJ1-5,TRBV7-6,NA,CASALGGLGNQPQHF,TGTGCCAGCGCTCTGGGGGGTTTGGGCAATCAGCCCCAGCATTTT
NA,TRBJ2-1,TRBV5-4,NA,CASSLGGPGNEQFF,TGTGCCAGCAGCTTAGGTGGTCCAGGCAATGAGCAGTTCTTC
NA,TRBJ1-1,TRBV5-6,NA,CASSRDLIKNTEAFF,TGTGCCAGCAGCCGGGACTTGATTAAGAACACTGAAGCTTTCTTT
NA,TRBJ2-3,TRBV6-5,NA,CASSLAFSTDTQYF,TGTGCCAGCAGTTTAGCGTTTAGCACAGATACGCAGTATTTT
TRBD1,TRBJ1-4,TRBV5-1,NA,CASSSSGTGGDEKLFF,TGCGCCAGCAGCTCTTCCGGGACAGGGGGCGATGAAAAACTGTTTTTT
NA,TRBJ2-7,TRBV11-2,NA,CASRVPGPGEWSF,TGTGCCAGCAGGGTACCTGGACCGGGAGAGTGGTCCTTC
TRBD1,TRBJ1-4,TRBV7-2,NA,CASSLRQGGEKLFF,TGTGCCAGCAGCTTAAGACAGGGGGGTGAAAAACTGTTTTTT
NA,TRBJ2-3,TRBV7-3,few,CASAAGTSTDTQYF,TGTGCCAGCGCTGCGGGAACCAGCACAGATACGCAGTATTTT